The rows below give T cell receptor beta chains drawn from one sample of a study of T-cell memory formation after mild COVID-19. A single record per CDR3 protein comes from TCRdb applying MiXCR to the 5' RACE reads. Here the sample spans about 270,000 distinct CDR3 sequences, 16% being singletons. Sequenced input: PBMCs or a T cell subset sorted from them (not recorded which). These receptors came from a man aged 18 to 29 who had mild COVID-19 (a few samples of this study predate the infection). Cell type and time point are not known. CDR3s include the opening cysteine and the closing phenylalanine or tryptophan. The order of the fields is clone size, J gene, V gene, D gene, CDR3 protein, CDR3 DNA. The D gene is left open where the match is weak. Where a row states a size, it is once, few, many or the class of an expanded clone; other rows omit it.

abundance: NA
j_gene: TRBJ1-4
v_gene: TRBV12-3/TRBV12-4
d_gene: NA
CDR3aa: CASSLWQGNEKLFF
CDR3nt: TGTGCCAGCAGTTTGTGGCAGGGTAATGAAAAACTGTTTTTT

abundance: many
j_gene: TRBJ1-3
v_gene: TRBV7-9
d_gene: TRBD1
CDR3aa: CASSTRRGSGNTIYF
CDR3nt: TGTGCCAGCAGCACTCGCAGGGGGTCTGGAAACACCATATATTTT

abundance: NA
j_gene: TRBJ1-1
v_gene: TRBV7-9
d_gene: NA
CDR3aa: CASSLTQENTEAFF
CDR3nt: TGTGCCAGCAGCTTAACCCAAGAGAACACTGAAGCTTTCTTT

abundance: few
j_gene: TRBJ1-5
v_gene: TRBV5-4
d_gene: NA
CDR3aa: CASSFQGGTPQHF
CDR3nt: TGTGCCAGCAGCTTCCAAGGGGGAACGCCCCAGCATTTT

abundance: many
j_gene: TRBJ2-1
v_gene: TRBV7-9
d_gene: TRBD2
CDR3aa: CASSFTGGDEQFF
CDR3nt: TGTGCCAGCAGCTTCACCGGGGGGGATGAGCAGTTCTTC

abundance: few
j_gene: TRBJ1-2
v_gene: TRBV5-1
d_gene: TRBD1
CDR3aa: CASSTWDSTYGYTF
CDR3nt: TGCGCCAGCAGCACCTGGGACAGTACTTATGGCTACACCTTC

abundance: NA
j_gene: TRBJ2-7
v_gene: TRBV6-5
d_gene: TRBD1
CDR3aa: CASSEGDRAILRF
CDR3nt: TGTGCCAGCAGCGAGGGGGACAGGGCAATCCTCCGGTTC

abundance: few
j_gene: TRBJ2-1
v_gene: TRBV4-2
d_gene: NA
CDR3aa: CASSQEYGFGGHEQFF
CDR3nt: TGTGCCAGCAGCCAAGAATATGGCTTCGGGGGCCATGAGCAGTTCTTC

abundance: NA
j_gene: TRBJ2-7
v_gene: TRBV12-3/TRBV12-4
d_gene: TRBD2
CDR3aa: CASSLGGGNDEQYF
CDR3nt: TGTGCCAGCAGTTTGGGGGGAGGGAACGACGAGCAGTACTTC

abundance: NA
j_gene: TRBJ2-5
v_gene: TRBV6-2/TRBV6-3
d_gene: NA
CDR3aa: CASKSTGYETQYF
CDR3nt: TGTGCCAGCAAAAGTACGGGGTACGAGACCCAGTACTTC

abundance: many
j_gene: TRBJ1-1
v_gene: TRBV7-3
d_gene: NA
CDR3aa: CASSSVVFSEAFF
CDR3nt: TGTGCCAGCAGCTCCGTCGTCTTCTCTGAAGCTTTCTTT

abundance: few
j_gene: TRBJ1-1
v_gene: TRBV6-5
d_gene: NA
CDR3aa: CASRTPLGGRPEAFF
CDR3nt: TGTGCCAGCAGGACCCCGTTAGGGGGGAGGCCTGAAGCTTTCTTT

abundance: NA
j_gene: TRBJ1-1
v_gene: TRBV3-1
d_gene: NA
CDR3aa: CASSQTASRSEAFF
CDR3nt: TGTGCCAGCAGCCAAACCGCGAGTAGGTCTGAAGCTTTCTTT

abundance: few
j_gene: TRBJ2-6
v_gene: TRBV6-5
d_gene: NA
CDR3aa: CASSYASGANVLTF
CDR3nt: TGTGCCAGCAGTTACGCCTCGGGGGCCAACGTCCTGACTTTC

abundance: few
j_gene: TRBJ2-7
v_gene: TRBV23-1
d_gene: NA
CDR3aa: CASREDRRESYEQYF
CDR3nt: TGCGCCAGCCGCGAGGATAGGAGGGAATCCTACGAGCAGTACTTC

abundance: once
j_gene: TRBJ2-3
v_gene: TRBV7-9
d_gene: TRBD2
CDR3aa: CASSAGLGGFTDTQYF
CDR3nt: TGTGCCAGCAGTGCGGGACTAGGGGGTTTCACAGATACGCAGTATTTT

abundance: few
j_gene: TRBJ2-1
v_gene: TRBV29-1
d_gene: NA
CDR3aa: CSVDGWGTDNEQFF
CDR3nt: TGCAGCGTTGATGGGTGGGGAACCGACAATGAGCAGTTCTTC

abundance: few
j_gene: TRBJ2-6
v_gene: TRBV7-3
d_gene: NA
CDR3aa: CASREWGAASGANVLTF
CDR3nt: TGTGCCAGCAGGGAATGGGGGGCGGCCTCTGGGGCCAACGTCCTGACTTTC

abundance: few
j_gene: TRBJ1-3
v_gene: TRBV18
d_gene: NA
CDR3aa: CASSPQTLPNRNTIYF
CDR3nt: TGTGCCAGCTCACCACAGACCCTCCCTAACAGAAACACCATATATTTT

abundance: few
j_gene: TRBJ2-1
v_gene: TRBV7-2
d_gene: NA
CDR3aa: CASSLAGWGNEQFF
CDR3nt: TGTGCCAGCAGCTTAGCTGGGTGGGGGAATGAGCAGTTCTTC

abundance: NA
j_gene: TRBJ1-4
v_gene: TRBV4-3
d_gene: NA
CDR3aa: CASSQEFEGGVTNEKLFF
CDR3nt: TGCGCCAGCAGCCAAGAATTTGAAGGGGGGGTAACTAATGAAAAACTGTTTTTT

abundance: few
j_gene: TRBJ2-7
v_gene: TRBV4-1
d_gene: TRBD2
CDR3aa: CASSQEVVSPSGADYEQYF
CDR3nt: TGCGCCAGCAGCCAAGAAGTGGTGTCTCCTAGCGGGGCGGACTACGAGCAGTACTTC

abundance: NA
j_gene: TRBJ1-1
v_gene: TRBV18
d_gene: NA
CDR3aa: CASSPMASRVTEAFF
CDR3nt: TGTGCCAGCTCACCAATGGCGTCTAGGGTCACTGAAGCTTTCTTT

abundance: NA
j_gene: TRBJ2-7
v_gene: TRBV30
d_gene: NA
CDR3aa: CAWSVQGPTVSSYEQYF
CDR3nt: TGTGCCTGGAGTGTACAAGGCCCGACCGTTAGCTCCTACGAGCAGTACTTC

abundance: NA
j_gene: TRBJ2-1
v_gene: TRBV30
d_gene: NA
CDR3aa: CAWSIVRHRYNEQFF
CDR3nt: TGTGCCTGGAGTATTGTCAGACATCGTTACAATGAGCAGTTCTTC

abundance: few
j_gene: TRBJ1-3
v_gene: TRBV7-9
d_gene: NA
CDR3aa: CASGEGRAGSGNTIYF
CDR3nt: TGTGCCAGCGGCGAAGGCAGGGCTGGGTCTGGAAACACCATATATTTT

abundance: few
j_gene: TRBJ2-7
v_gene: TRBV12-3/TRBV12-4
d_gene: TRBD1
CDR3aa: CASSLGRGRQSF
CDR3nt: TGTGCCAGCAGTTTGGGCAGGGGGCGTCAAAGCTTC

abundance: NA
j_gene: TRBJ1-5
v_gene: TRBV19
d_gene: NA
CDR3aa: CASSAEGRFNQPQHF
CDR3nt: TGTGCCAGTAGTGCCGAGGGAAGATTCAATCAGCCCCAGCATTTT

abundance: many
j_gene: TRBJ2-7
v_gene: TRBV7-2
d_gene: NA
CDR3aa: CASGYEQYF
CDR3nt: TGTGCCAGCGGCTACGAGCAGTACTTC

abundance: few
j_gene: TRBJ2-2
v_gene: TRBV5-1
d_gene: NA
CDR3aa: CASGRGDGDTGELFF
CDR3nt: TGCGCCAGCGGCAGGGGGGACGGAGACACCGGGGAGCTGTTTTTT

abundance: few
j_gene: TRBJ1-1
v_gene: TRBV5-1
d_gene: NA
CDR3aa: CASSLQQMNTEAFF
CDR3nt: TGCGCCAGCAGCTTGCAGCAGATGAACACTGAAGCTTTCTTT

abundance: few
j_gene: TRBJ2-5
v_gene: TRBV2
d_gene: TRBD1
CDR3aa: CASRQGRMTQYF
CDR3nt: TGTGCCAGCCGACAGGGTAGGATGACCCAGTACTTC

abundance: many
j_gene: TRBJ2-7
v_gene: TRBV18
d_gene: TRBD1
CDR3aa: CASSRDSAYEQYF
CDR3nt: TGTGCCAGCTCTCGGGACAGCGCCTACGAGCAGTACTTC

abundance: NA
j_gene: TRBJ1-1
v_gene: TRBV20-1
d_gene: NA
CDR3aa: CSATQRVKAFF
CDR3nt: TGCAGTGCGACCCAGAGGGTTAAAGCTTTCTTT

abundance: many
j_gene: TRBJ2-3
v_gene: TRBV20-1
d_gene: TRBD2
CDR3aa: CSARVGGGADTQYF
CDR3nt: TGCAGTGCTAGAGTCGGCGGGGGGGCAGATACGCAGTATTTT

abundance: many
j_gene: TRBJ1-2
v_gene: TRBV6-5
d_gene: NA
CDR3aa: CASSPGSLGYTF
CDR3nt: TGTGCCAGCAGCCCCGGATCTCTGGGCTACACCTTC

abundance: NA
j_gene: TRBJ2-1
v_gene: TRBV7-2
d_gene: NA
CDR3aa: CASRFRRGNEQFF
CDR3nt: TGTGCCAGCAGGTTTAGGAGGGGCAATGAGCAGTTCTTC

abundance: NA
j_gene: TRBJ1-1
v_gene: TRBV9
d_gene: NA
CDR3aa: CASSGGWSTEAFF
CDR3nt: TGTGCCAGCAGCGGCGGGTGGAGCACTGAAGCTTTCTTT

abundance: NA
j_gene: TRBJ1-1
v_gene: TRBV7-8
d_gene: NA
CDR3aa: CASREGRASGVTEAFF
CDR3nt: TGTGCCAGCAGGGAGGGGAGGGCCAGCGGGGTCACTGAAGCTTTCTTT

abundance: NA
j_gene: TRBJ1-2
v_gene: TRBV12-3/TRBV12-4
d_gene: NA
CDR3aa: CASSTWTSSYGYTF
CDR3nt: TGTGCCAGCAGCACCTGGACATCTTCTTATGGCTACACCTTC

abundance: many
j_gene: TRBJ2-3
v_gene: TRBV7-9
d_gene: TRBD2
CDR3aa: CASNIAGGNTDTQYF
CDR3nt: TGTGCCAGCAACATAGCGGGGGGGAACACAGATACGCAGTATTTT

abundance: few
j_gene: TRBJ1-6
v_gene: TRBV6-2/TRBV6-3
d_gene: NA
CDR3aa: CASSLSGRPSHLHF
CDR3nt: TGTGCCAGCAGCCTCTCAGGACGGCCATCACACCTCCACTTT

abundance: few
j_gene: TRBJ1-6
v_gene: TRBV2
d_gene: TRBD1
CDR3aa: CASGKGQGIPSLHF
CDR3nt: TGTGCCAGCGGCAAGGGACAGGGAATTCCATCCCTCCACTTT

abundance: few
j_gene: TRBJ2-1
v_gene: TRBV4-1
d_gene: NA
CDR3aa: CASSQEARRLTSEQFF
CDR3nt: TGCGCCAGCAGCCAAGAGGCCAGGAGGCTAACCAGTGAGCAGTTCTTC

abundance: NA
j_gene: TRBJ2-3
v_gene: TRBV11-3
d_gene: NA
CDR3aa: CASSLVQGSGTQYF
CDR3nt: TGTGCCAGCAGCTTGGTGCAGGGATCTGGTACGCAGTATTTT